These 29 T cell receptor beta chains came from one sample sequenced in a study of shared clonotypes between healthy human individuals. TCRdb's copy holds only in-frame clones and misses some; the assay was immunoSEQ multiplex PCR. The table lists about 2.4 million clones, approximately 93% of them singletons, with 0.36% in the top ten. The sequenced sample was naive CD4+ T cells from PBMCs. The subset here: CD45RA+ positively selected. The receptors come from a man younger than 35 in good health. Some clones in this sample may be carry-over from other donors' samples.

J is TRBJ1-1 and V is TRBV29-1; D perhaps matches TRBD1 (6 bases). The CDR3 has 14 residues. Trimming pared 4 bases from V and 5 bases from J, leaving 17 bases between. Germline V gene sequence: CDR1 SQVTM, CDR2 ANQGSEA. The CDR3 coding sequence is TGCAGCGTTGGCCAAAGACAGGTTCTAACTGAAGCTTTCTTT. It translates to CSVGQRQVLTEAFF.

The J gene is TRBJ2-7, the V gene TRBV18; D possibly uses TRBD1 or TRBD2 (6 bases each). From germline, CDR1 is KGHSH and CDR2 LQKENI. V lost 6 bases and J lost 2, with 17 bases in between. The length of the CDR3 is 15 residues. The CDR3 coding sequence is TGTGCCAGCTCCCAAGGGGGGAGTCCCCCCTACGAGCAGTACTTC. Residues: CASSQGGSPPYEQYF.

A single count supports this clone. This chain uses TRBV10-3 with TRBJ2-7, with D possibly TRBD1 on 6 matching bases. Trimming cost V 0 bases and J 2 bases, with 14 bases left between them. The CDR3 runs 16 residues. Germline loops: CDR1 ENHRY, CDR2 SYGVKD. In DNA, the CDR3 is TGTGCCATCAGTGAGTCCGTTACAGGGAAGACCTACGAGCAGTACTTC. Its protein is CAISESVTGKTYEQYF.

CDR3 loop: CASSSVGGAVEKLFF. CDR3 bases: TGTGCCAGCAGTTCCGTGGGGGGTGCTGTTGAAAAACTGTTTTTT. The chain combines TRBV27 with TRBJ1-4; a weak D match, TRBD1 (5 bases). CDR1 is MNHEY and CDR2 is SMNVEV in the germline V gene (reference sequence). Trimming removed 4 bases from V and 7 bases from J, with 16 bases in between. The CDR3 extends over 15 amino acids. The entire variable domain, with the rest obtained from reference TRBV27 and TRBJ1-4, is as follows: EAQVTQNPRYLITVTGKKLTVTCSQNMNHEYMSWYRQDPGLGLRQIYYSMNVEVTDKGDVPEGYKVSRKEKRNFPLILESPSPNQTSLYFCASSSVGGAVEKLFFGSGTQLSVL.

The chain links TRBV7-7 to TRBJ2-5; D call uncertain. V was pared by 3 bases and J by 3 bases, with 8 bases between. Germline assignment: CDR1 SSHAT and CDR2 FNYEAQ (reference sequence). This CDR3 spans 13 amino acids. The CDR3 sequence: CASSFSLKETQYF. CDR3 sequence (DNA): TGTGCCAGCAGCTTCAGCCTTAAAGAGACCCAGTACTTC.

This rearrangement joins TRBV5-1 to TRBJ1-5; D gene unclear. V was cut by 0 bases and J by 3 bases, with 7 bases left in between. Germline CDR1 SGHRS, CDR2 YFSETQ. The CDR3 has 14 residues. The CDR3 region is CASSLDGNNQPQHF. The CDR3 DNA is TGCGCCAGCAGCTTGGATGGAAACAATCAGCCCCAGCATTTT. The whole variable domain, filled in from reference TRBV5-1 and TRBJ1-5, reads KAGVTQTPRYLIKTRGQQVTLSCSPISGHRSVSWYQQTPGQGLQFLFEYFSETQRNKGNFPGRFSGRQFSNSRSEMNVSTLELGDSALYLCASSLDGNNQPQHFGDGTRLSIL.

The chain recombines TRBV6-5 with TRBJ1-6, with D uncertain. The CDR3 contains 11 residues. V dropped 6 bases and J dropped 7 bases, with 4 bases sitting between them. Germline V gives CDR1 MNHEY, CDR2 SVGAGI. The DNA of the CDR3 is TGTGCCAGCAGCCAAAATTCACCCCTCCACTTT. Residues: CASSQNSPLHF.

The chain is built from TRBV9 and TRBJ2-3; D gene ambiguous. The germline V gene encodes CDR1 SGDLS and CDR2 YYNGEE. Deletions cut 3 bases from V and 2 bases from J, with 10 bases between. The CDR3 has 14 amino acids. CDR3 sequence reads: CASSGRPYTDTQYF. The CDR3 region has the DNA TGTGCCAGCAGCGGACGGCCCTACACAGATACGCAGTATTTT.

The V gene is TRBV7-2, the J gene TRBJ2-7; D gene ambiguous. With 4 bases removed from V and 4 bases from J, the gap between germline ends came to 11 bases. Germline V CDR1 and CDR2: SGHTA, FQGNSA. The CDR3 is made up of 13 amino acids. CDR3 amino acids: CASSSRAGYEQYF. The CDR3 nucleotides read TGTGCCAGCAGCTCCCGCGCAGGTTACGAGCAGTACTTC.

The genes are TRBV9 and TRBJ2-3; D may match TRBD1 or TRBD2 (6 bases each). V was clipped by 4 bases and J by 3 bases, with 18 bases between them. The germline gives CDR1 SGDLS, CDR2 YYNGEE. The CDR3 consists of 16 residues. This CDR3 reads CASSYRGQGGTDTQYF. DNA of the CDR3: TGTGCCAGCAGCTACCGGGGGCAGGGTGGGACAGATACGCAGTATTTT.

The rearrangement links TRBV5-1 to TRBJ1-2; 9 nucleotides align to TRBD1. Germline CDR1 and CDR2: SGHRS and YFSETQ. This CDR3 region has 16 residues. With V trimmed by 6 bases and J by 8 bases, 17 bases remained unmatched. CDR3 amino acids: CASTTLPTGGAEGYTF. The CDR3 DNA follows: TGCGCCAGCACCACTCTCCCCACAGGGGGCGCTGAGGGCTACACCTTC.

This chain connects TRBV6-1 to TRBJ2-7; a possible D gene is TRBD1 (5 bases). The CDR3 loop spans 18 amino acids. Trimming removed 1 base at V and 3 bases at J, with 22 bases between. Germline loops: CDR1 MNHNS, CDR2 SASEGT. CDR3 nucleotide sequence: TGTGCCAGCAGTGAAGTTACAGGTCCCTGGACGCGTGTCTACGAGCAGTACTTC. Translating it yields CASSEVTGPWTRVYEQYF.

The chain combines TRBV5-1 with TRBJ2-3; TRBD2 agrees at 16 bases. This CDR3 region has 20 residues. Germline loops: CDR1 SGHRS, CDR2 YFSETQ. J lost 5 bases, V lost 0 bases, and 12 bases had no gene match. This CDR3 reads CASSLDDLGLAGGSGDTQYF. The CDR3 region has the DNA TGCGCCAGCAGCTTGGACGATTTGGGACTAGCGGGAGGGTCGGGAGATACGCAGTATTTT.

The V gene is TRBV5-6, the J gene TRBJ2-1, with a tentative D call TRBD2 (6 bases). The CDR3 runs to 13 residues. Germline V gene lookup returns CDR1 SGHDT and CDR2 YYEEEE. V dropped 4 bases and J dropped 7 bases, with 12 bases sitting between them. CDR3 residues: CASSPGTANEQFF. The CDR3 DNA reads as TGTGCCAGCAGCCCCGGGACTGCTAATGAGCAGTTCTTC.

This rearrangement joins TRBV28 to TRBJ2-6; maybe TRBD1 (5 bases). The CDR3 extends over 18 amino acids. The germline CDR1 and CDR2 sequences are MDHEN and SYDVKM. V dropped 4 bases and J dropped 4 bases, with 20 bases sitting between them. The CDR3 nucleotides read TGTGCCAGCAGTTCAACCGGCTTTAGGCAGGGAGGGGCCAACGTCCTGACTTTC. This sequence encodes CASSSTGFRQGGANVLTF. The full variable domain, completed using reference TRBV28 and TRBJ2-6, is DVKVTQSSRYLVKRTGEKVFLECVQDMDHENMFWYRQDPGLGLRLIYFSYDVKMKEKGDIPEGYSVSREKKERFSLILESASTNQTSMYLCASSSTGFRQGGANVLTFGAGSRLTVL.

The CDR3: CASSLDTSGRASEQFF. In DNA form, the CDR3 reads TGTGCCAGCAGCTTGGACACTAGCGGGAGGGCCTCTGAGCAGTTCTTC. This chain uses TRBV7-9 with TRBJ2-1; TRBD2 matches at 13 bases. The germline V gene has CDR1 SEHNR and CDR2 FQNEAQ (reference sequence). V dropped 3 bases and J dropped 9; count of bases not matched to a gene: 8. This CDR3 region has 16 residues.

In this sample, this clone turned up a few times. This chain links TRBV18 with TRBJ1-1, with D maybe TRBD1 (5 bases). Germline loops: CDR1 KGHSH, CDR2 LQKENI. Trimming stripped 5 bases from V and 7 bases from J, with 17 bases between. The CDR3 consists of 14 residues. The CDR3 sequence: CASSSTPGGGEAFF. The CDR3 DNA follows: TGTGCCAGCTCAAGCACTCCGGGGGGAGGTGAAGCTTTCTTT.

This clone was observed a single time. The V and J genes are TRBV7-8 and TRBJ1-1, with D possibly being TRBD1 (5 bases). The CDR3 loop spans 16 amino acids. The V and J ends lost 1 base and 0 bases respectively, with 12 bases between them. Germline V lookup: CDR1 SGHVS, CDR2 FQNEAQ. The CDR3 bases are TGTGCCAGCAGCTTAGGACAGTGGGAGCTGAACACTGAAGCTTTCTTT. This translates into CASSLGQWELNTEAFF.

This rearrangement joins TRBV29-1 to TRBJ2-3, with 8 positions matching TRBD2. The length of the CDR3 is 14 residues. With 8 bases clipped from V and 1 base from J, the junction kept 8 bases outside the gene matches. Germline CDR1 and CDR2: SQVTM and ANQGSEA. Written as DNA, the CDR3 is TGCAGCATAAGCGGGAGTTATGGCACAGATACGCAGTATTTT. Translated, it gives CSISGSYGTDTQYF.

The chain couples TRBV7-9 to TRBJ2-7; 10 positions match TRBD2. J was trimmed by 10 bases and V by 3 bases; bases with no gene match: 9. CDR3 length: 14 residues. CDR1 and CDR2 (germline): SEHNR, FQNEAQ (reference sequence). Written as DNA, the CDR3 is TGTGCCAGCAGCTTCTCTCTAGCGGGAGACCCACAGTACTTC. Its protein is CASSFSLAGDPQYF.

The rearrangement joins TRBV4-3 to TRBJ2-1; D gene ambiguous. Germline CDR1 LGHNA, CDR2 YSLEER. This CDR3 comprises 17 residues. V lost 1 base to trimming and J lost 0 bases, with 13 bases between them. The CDR3 region is CASSQGLGYLSYNEQFF. DNA of the CDR3: TGCGCCAGCAGCCAAGGCCTAGGCTACCTCTCCTACAATGAGCAGTTCTTC.

This chain links TRBV30 with TRBJ2-1, with 12 bases lining up with TRBD2. Germline V gene sequence: CDR1 GTSNPN, CDR2 SVGIG (reference sequence). The length of the CDR3 is 16 residues. V was pared by 2 bases and J by 3 bases, with 5 bases of the junction left unmatched. CDR3 amino acids: CAWSPPGLAGYNEQFF. In nucleotides, the CDR3 is TGTGCCTGGAGTCCCCCGGGACTAGCGGGCTACAATGAGCAGTTCTTC. Full variable domain (remainder filled in from reference TRBV30 and TRBJ2-1): SQTIHQWPATLVQPVGSPLSLECTVEGTSNPNLYWYRQAAGRGLQLLFYSVGIGQISSEVPQNLSASRPQDRQFILSSKKLLLSDSGFYLCAWSPPGLAGYNEQFFGPGTRLTVL.

The V gene is TRBV30, the J gene TRBJ2-2; 7 bases are a match to TRBD1. CDR1 and CDR2 from the germline V gene are GTSNPN and SVGIG (reference sequence). This CDR3 spans 15 amino acids. Trimming at V came to 0 bases and at J to 5 bases, leaving 6 bases not matched to a gene. The CDR3 here is CAWSVTGWGTGELFF. The CDR3 nucleotides are TGTGCCTGGAGTGTGACAGGGTGGGGGACCGGGGAGCTGTTTTTT.

To note about this clone: Distinct nucleotide sequences in the sample also encode this CDR3. The V and J genes are TRBV20-1 and TRBJ2-5; D gene uncertain. V lost 0 bases, J lost 5 bases, and 4 bases lay in between. CDR1 and CDR2 (germline): DFQATT, SNEGSKA (reference sequence). The CDR3 is 11 amino acids. The CDR3 bases are TGCAGTGCTAGAGATCCGGAGACCCAGTACTTC. Protein product: CSARDPETQYF.

The chain couples TRBV7-3 to TRBJ2-3, with 10 positions matching TRBD2. Germline lookup yields CDR1 SGHTA and CDR2 FQGTGA. The V gene end was trimmed by 3 bases and the J gene end by 12 bases; junction bases not matched to a gene: 12. The CDR3 sequence is 15 residues long. In nucleotides, the CDR3 is TGTGCCAGCAGCTTGGGTCTAGCGGGAGCAGGATACCAGTATTTT. Translation: CASSLGLAGAGYQYF.

The chain carries TRBV5-1 and TRBJ1-4, with 7 positions matching TRBD1. V gave up 4 bases and J gave up 5 bases; unmatched junction bases: 2. CDR3 length equals 13 residues. CDR1 is SGHRS, CDR2 YFSETQ, per germline. CDR3 in amino acids: CASSTGQNEKLFF. Here the CDR3 DNA reads TGCGCCAGCAGCACGGGACAGAATGAAAAACTGTTTTTT.

This chain uses TRBV2 with TRBJ1-1; D call uncertain. The CDR3 covers 13 residues. Germline-derived CDR1 and CDR2 are SNHLY and FYNNEI. V lost 5 bases and J lost 11, with 18 bases in between. The CDR3 DNA follows: TGTGCCAGCAGTCCGACCGATATTTCGGGGGCTTTCTTT. It yields the protein CASSPTDISGAFF.

With respect to this clone: In the same sample, other DNA sequences code for this CDR3. This chain connects TRBV5-5 to TRBJ1-2; no definite D call. The germline V gene has CDR1 SGHKS and CDR2 YYEKEE (reference sequence). The CDR3 sequence is 13 residues long. Trimming took off 0 bases at V and 2 bases at J, with 5 bases between the two ends. The CDR3 spells CASSLDINYGYTF. Here the CDR3 DNA reads TGTGCCAGCAGCTTGGACATCAACTATGGCTACACCTTC.

The J gene is TRBJ1-2, the V gene TRBV11-2; D possibly corresponds to TRBD1 (6 bases). V was pared by 1 base and J by 8 bases, with 14 bases between. The V gene's germline CDR1 is SGHAT and CDR2 FQNNGV. The CDR3 runs to 14 residues. The CDR3 here is CASSLVWGRDGYTF. CDR3 nucleotides: TGTGCCAGCAGCTTAGTATGGGGGCGCGACGGCTACACCTTC.